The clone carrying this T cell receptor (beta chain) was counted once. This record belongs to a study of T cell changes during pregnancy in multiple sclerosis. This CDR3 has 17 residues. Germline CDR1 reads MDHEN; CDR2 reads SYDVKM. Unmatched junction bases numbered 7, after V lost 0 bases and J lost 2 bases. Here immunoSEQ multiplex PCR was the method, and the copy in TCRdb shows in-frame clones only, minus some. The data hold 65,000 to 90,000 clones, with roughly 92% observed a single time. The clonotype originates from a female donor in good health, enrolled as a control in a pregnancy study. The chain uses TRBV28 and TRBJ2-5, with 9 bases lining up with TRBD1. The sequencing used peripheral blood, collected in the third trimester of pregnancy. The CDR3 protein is CASSLWTGGKWQETQYF. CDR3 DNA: TGTGCCAGCAGTTTATGGACAGGGGGTAAGTGGCAAGAGACCCAGTACTTC.